This TCR beta chain was captured by sequencing in a study of human T cells and chemical hapten exposure. For the study at large: Skin of the upper inner arm, roughly 2 cm by roughly 2 cm, received 2% DPC for sensitization. DPC (0.01%) was patch tested on the upper back and read at 6 days.

Study-level findings and limits: Sensitizing with DPC caused no change in TCRs above 1 in 1000 frequency.

The CDR3 is 13 residues long. Germline CDR1 and CDR2: SGHRS and YFSETQ. Trimming removed 2 bases from V and 7 bases from J, with 7 bases in between. This clonotype was recorded a few times. Antigen: not known. TCRdb re-analysed the RACE reads in MiXCR, keeping a single row per CDR3 protein. The data hold over 55,000 distinct CDR3 sequences, with roughly 10% observed a single time. Indicated time point: patch test 3, about 24 weeks after DPC sensitization. Noted treatment: therapeutic diphenylcyclopropenone sensitization with weekly scalp DPC. Suited to DPC and affected by alopecia, the donors ranged from 18 to 70 years old.

Specimen: whole blood, collected in connection with sensitization to the hapten diphenylcyclopropenone (DPC). J is TRBJ1-6 and V is TRBV5-1; no firm D call. This receptor was obtained from a woman between 50 and 59 years old with alopecia areata. Some clones in this sample may be carry-over from other donors' samples. The CDR3 is CASSLIENSPLHF. As DNA, the CDR3 is TGCGCCAGCAGCTTAATAGAGAATTCACCCCTCCACTTT. Complete variable domain (other parts from reference TRBV5-1 and TRBJ1-6): KAGVTQTPRYLIKTRGQQVTLSCSPISGHRSVSWYQQTPGQGLQFLFEYFSETQRNKGNFPGRFSGRQFSNSRSEMNVSTLELGDSALYLCASSLIENSPLHFGNGTRLTVT.